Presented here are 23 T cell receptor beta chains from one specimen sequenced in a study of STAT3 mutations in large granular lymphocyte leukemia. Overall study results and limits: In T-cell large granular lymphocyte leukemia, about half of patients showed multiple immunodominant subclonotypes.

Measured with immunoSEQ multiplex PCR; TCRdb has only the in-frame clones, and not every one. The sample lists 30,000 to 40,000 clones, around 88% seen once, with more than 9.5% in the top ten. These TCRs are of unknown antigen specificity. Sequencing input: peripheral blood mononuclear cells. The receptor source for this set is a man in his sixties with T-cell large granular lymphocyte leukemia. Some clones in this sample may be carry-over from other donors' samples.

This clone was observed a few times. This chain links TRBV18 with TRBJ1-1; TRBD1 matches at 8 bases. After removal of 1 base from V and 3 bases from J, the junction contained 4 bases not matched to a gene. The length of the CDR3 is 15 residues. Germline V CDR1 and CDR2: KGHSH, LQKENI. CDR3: CASSPRQGLDTEAFF. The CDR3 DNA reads TGTGCCAGCTCACCACGACAGGGGCTAGACACTGAAGCTTTCTTT.

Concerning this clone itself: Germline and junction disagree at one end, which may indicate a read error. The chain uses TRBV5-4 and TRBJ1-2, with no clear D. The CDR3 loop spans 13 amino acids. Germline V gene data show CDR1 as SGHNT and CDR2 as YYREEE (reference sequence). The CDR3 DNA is TGTGCCAGCAGCTTGCCCATACCCTATAGCTACACCTTC. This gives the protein CASSLPIPYSYTF.

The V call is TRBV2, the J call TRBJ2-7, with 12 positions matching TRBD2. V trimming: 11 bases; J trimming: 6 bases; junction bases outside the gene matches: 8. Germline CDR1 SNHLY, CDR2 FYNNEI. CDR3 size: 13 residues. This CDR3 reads CAQPTSGSGEQYF. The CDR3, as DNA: TGTGCCCAACCGACTAGCGGGAGCGGCGAGCAGTACTTC.

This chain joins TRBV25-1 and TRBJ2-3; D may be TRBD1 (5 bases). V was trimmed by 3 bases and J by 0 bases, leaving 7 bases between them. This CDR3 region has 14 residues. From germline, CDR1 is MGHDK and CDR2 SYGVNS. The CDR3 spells CASSDRASTDTQYF. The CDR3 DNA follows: TGTGCCAGCAGTGACAGGGCTAGCACAGATACGCAGTATTTT.

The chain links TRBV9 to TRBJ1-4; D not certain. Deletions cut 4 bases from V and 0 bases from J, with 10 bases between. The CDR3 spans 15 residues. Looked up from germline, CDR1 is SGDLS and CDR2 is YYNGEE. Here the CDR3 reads CASSPNGATNEKLFF. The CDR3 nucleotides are TGTGCCAGCAGCCCGAACGGGGCAACTAATGAAAAACTGTTTTTT.

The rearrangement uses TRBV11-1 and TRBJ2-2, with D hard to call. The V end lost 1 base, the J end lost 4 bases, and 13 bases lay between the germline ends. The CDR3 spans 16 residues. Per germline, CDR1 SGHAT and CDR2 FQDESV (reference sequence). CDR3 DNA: TGTGCCAGCAGCTTAGTGGTAGTGCCGAGCACCGGGGAGCTGTTTTTT. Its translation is CASSLVVVPSTGELFF.

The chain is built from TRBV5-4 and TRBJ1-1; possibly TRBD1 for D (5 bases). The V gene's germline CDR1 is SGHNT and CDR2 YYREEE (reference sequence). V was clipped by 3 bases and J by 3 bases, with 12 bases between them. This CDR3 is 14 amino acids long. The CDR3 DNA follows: TGTGCCAGCAGCTCGGCCAAAGGGGACACTGAAGCTTTCTTT. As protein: CASSSAKGDTEAFF.

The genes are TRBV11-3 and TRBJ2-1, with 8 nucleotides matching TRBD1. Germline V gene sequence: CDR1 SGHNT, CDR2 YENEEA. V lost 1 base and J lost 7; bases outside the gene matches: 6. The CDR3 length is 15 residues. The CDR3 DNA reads TGTGCCAGCAGCTTAGTCGCCGGGACAGGTAATGAGCAGTTCTTC. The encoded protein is CASSLVAGTGNEQFF.

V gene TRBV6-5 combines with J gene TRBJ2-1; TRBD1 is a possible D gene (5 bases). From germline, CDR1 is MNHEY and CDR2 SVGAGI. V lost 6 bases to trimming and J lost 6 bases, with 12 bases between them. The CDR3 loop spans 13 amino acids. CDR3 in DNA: TGTGCCAGCAGACACTTACAGGTCAATGAGCAGTTCTTC. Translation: CASRHLQVNEQFF.

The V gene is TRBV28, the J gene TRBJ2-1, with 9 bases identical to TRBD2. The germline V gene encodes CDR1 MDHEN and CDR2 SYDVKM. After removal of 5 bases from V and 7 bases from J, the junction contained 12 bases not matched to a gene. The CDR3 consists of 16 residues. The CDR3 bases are TGTGCCAGCAGTGCCCCTGGAGCGGGAGGACGGAATGAGCAGTTCTTC. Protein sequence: CASSAPGAGGRNEQFF.

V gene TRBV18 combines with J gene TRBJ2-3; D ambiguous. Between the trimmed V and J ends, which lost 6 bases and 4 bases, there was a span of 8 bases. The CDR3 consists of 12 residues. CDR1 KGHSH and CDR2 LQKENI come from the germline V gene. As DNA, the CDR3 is TGTGCCAGCTCCCTTGTTTCAGATACGCAGTATTTT. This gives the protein CASSLVSDTQYF.

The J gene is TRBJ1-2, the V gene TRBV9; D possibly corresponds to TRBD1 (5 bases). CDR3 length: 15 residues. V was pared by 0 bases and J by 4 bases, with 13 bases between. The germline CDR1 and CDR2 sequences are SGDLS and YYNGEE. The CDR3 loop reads CASSVEVRGGYGYTF. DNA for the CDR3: TGTGCCAGCAGCGTAGAGGTTAGGGGTGGCTATGGCTACACCTTC.

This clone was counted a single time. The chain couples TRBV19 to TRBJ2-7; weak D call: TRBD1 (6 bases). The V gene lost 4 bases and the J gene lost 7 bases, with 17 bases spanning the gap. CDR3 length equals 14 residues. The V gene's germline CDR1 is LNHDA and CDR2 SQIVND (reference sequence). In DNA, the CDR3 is TGTGCCAGTAGTACCAACAGGGACACTAGTGAGCAGTACTTC. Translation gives CASSTNRDTSEQYF.

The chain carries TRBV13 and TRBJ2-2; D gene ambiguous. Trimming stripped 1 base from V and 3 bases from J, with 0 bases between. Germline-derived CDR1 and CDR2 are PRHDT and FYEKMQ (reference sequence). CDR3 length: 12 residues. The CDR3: CASSLDTGELFF. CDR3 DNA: TGTGCCAGCAGCTTAGACACCGGGGAGCTGTTTTTT.

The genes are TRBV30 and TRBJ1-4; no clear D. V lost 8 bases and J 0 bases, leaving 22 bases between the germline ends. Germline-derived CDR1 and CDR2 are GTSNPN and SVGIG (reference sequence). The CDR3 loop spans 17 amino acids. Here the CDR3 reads CAAPPASSPATNEKLFF. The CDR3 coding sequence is TGTGCCGCTCCTCCGGCCTCCTCCCCTGCAACTAATGAAAAACTGTTTTTT.

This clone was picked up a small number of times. The CDR3 bases are TGTGCCAGTAGTCGGAGAGCGGGAGAACGGACCTACGAGCAGTACTTC. It is translated as CASSRRAGERTYEQYF. The chain uses TRBV19 and TRBJ2-7, with 8 bases aligning to TRBD2. This CDR3 is 16 amino acids long. The V segment lost 5 bases and the J segment 2 bases; nucleotides outside the gene matches: 11. Germline V gene sequence: CDR1 LNHDA, CDR2 SQIVND (reference sequence).

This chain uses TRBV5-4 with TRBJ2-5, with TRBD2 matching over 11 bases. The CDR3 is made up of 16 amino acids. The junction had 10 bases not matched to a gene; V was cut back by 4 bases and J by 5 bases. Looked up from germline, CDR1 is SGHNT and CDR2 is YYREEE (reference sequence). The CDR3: CASSAPELAGVETQYF. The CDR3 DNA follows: TGTGCCAGCAGCGCCCCGGAACTAGCGGGAGTGGAGACCCAGTACTTC.

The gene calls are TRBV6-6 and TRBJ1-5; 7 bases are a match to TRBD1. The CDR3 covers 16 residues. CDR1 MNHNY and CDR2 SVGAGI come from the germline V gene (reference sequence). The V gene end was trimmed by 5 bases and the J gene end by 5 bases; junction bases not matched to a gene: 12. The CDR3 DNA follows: TGTGCCAGCAGTGTACACCGGACAGGAGGGGATCAGCCCCAGCATTTT. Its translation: CASSVHRTGGDQPQHF.

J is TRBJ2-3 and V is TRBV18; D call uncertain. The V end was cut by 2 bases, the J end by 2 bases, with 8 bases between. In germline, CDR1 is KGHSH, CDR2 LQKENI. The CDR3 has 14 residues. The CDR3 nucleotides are TGTGCCAGCTCACCAGGCGGACCCACAGATACGCAGTATTTT. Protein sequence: CASSPGGPTDTQYF.

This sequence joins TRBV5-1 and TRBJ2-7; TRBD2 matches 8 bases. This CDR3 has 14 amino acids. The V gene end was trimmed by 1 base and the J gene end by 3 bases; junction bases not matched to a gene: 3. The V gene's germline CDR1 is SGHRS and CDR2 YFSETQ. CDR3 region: CASSLTSGVYEQYF. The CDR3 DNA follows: TGCGCCAGCAGCTTGACTAGCGGAGTCTACGAGCAGTACTTC.

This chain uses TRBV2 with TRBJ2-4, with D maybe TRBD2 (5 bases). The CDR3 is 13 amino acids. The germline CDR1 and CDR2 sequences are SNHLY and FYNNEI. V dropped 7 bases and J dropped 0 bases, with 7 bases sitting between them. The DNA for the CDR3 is TGTGCCAGCAACGAGGGAGCCAAAAACATTCAGTACTTC. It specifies CASNEGAKNIQYF.

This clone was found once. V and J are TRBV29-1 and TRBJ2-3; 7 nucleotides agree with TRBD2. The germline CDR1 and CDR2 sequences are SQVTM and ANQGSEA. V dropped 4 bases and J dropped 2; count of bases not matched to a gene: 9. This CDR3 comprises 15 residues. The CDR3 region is CSVVIAAGDTDTQYF. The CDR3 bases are TGCAGCGTTGTGATCGCGGCGGGGGACACAGATACGCAGTATTTT.

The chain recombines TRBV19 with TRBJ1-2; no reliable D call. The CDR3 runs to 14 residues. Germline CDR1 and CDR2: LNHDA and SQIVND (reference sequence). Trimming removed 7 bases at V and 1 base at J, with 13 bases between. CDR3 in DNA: TGTGCCAGTACGTTGGGAAGGATTAACTATGGCTACACCTTC. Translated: CASTLGRINYGYTF.